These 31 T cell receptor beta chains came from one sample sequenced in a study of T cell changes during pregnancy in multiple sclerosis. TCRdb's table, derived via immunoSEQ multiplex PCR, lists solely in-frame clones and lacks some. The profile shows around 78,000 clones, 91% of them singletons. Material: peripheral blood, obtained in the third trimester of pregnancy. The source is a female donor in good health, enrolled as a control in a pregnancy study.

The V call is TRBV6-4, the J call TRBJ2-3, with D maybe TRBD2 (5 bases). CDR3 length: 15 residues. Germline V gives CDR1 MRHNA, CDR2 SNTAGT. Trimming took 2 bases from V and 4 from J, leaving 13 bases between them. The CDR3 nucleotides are TGTGCCAGCAGTGACCGTTCTGTCGGGGCAGATACGCAGTATTTT. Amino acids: CASSDRSVGADTQYF.

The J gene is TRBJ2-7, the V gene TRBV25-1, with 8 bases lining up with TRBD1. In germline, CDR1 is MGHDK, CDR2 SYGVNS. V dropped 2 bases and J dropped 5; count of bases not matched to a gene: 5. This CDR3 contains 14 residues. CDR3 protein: CASSETGGVDEQYF. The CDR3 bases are TGTGCCAGCAGTGAAACAGGGGGAGTCGACGAGCAGTACTTC.

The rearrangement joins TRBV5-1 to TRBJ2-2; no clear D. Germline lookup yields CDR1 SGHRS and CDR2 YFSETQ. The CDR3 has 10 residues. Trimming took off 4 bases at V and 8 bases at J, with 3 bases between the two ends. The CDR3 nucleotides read TGCGCCAGCAGCCCGGGGGAGCTGTTTTTT. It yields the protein CASSPGELFF.

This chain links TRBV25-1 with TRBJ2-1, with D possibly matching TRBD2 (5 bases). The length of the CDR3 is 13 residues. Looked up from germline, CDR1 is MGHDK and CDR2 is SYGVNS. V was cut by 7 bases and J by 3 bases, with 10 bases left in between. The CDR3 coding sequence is TGTGCCAGCACCCCCGGGGTCTACAATGAGCAGTTCTTC. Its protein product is CASTPGVYNEQFF. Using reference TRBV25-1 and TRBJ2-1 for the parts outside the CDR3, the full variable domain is EADIYQTPRYLVIGTGKKITLECSQTMGHDKMYWYQQDPGMELHLIHYSYGVNSTEKGDLSSESTVSRIRTEHFPLTLESARPSHTSQYLCASTPGVYNEQFFGPGTRLTVL.

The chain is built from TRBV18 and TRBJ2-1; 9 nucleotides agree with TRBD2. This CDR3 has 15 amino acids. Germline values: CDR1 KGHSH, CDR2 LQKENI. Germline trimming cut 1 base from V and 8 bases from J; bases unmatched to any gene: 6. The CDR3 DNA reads TGTGCCAGCTCACCACGGGATAGCGGGAGCTATGAGCAGTTCTTC. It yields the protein CASSPRDSGSYEQFF.

In DNA form, the CDR3 reads TGTGCCAGCAGTTACTCGTGGGCCTGGGCCGAGCAGTACTTC. It codes for CASSYSWAWAEQYF. The V and J genes are TRBV6-5 and TRBJ2-7; D unclear. CDR1 and CDR2 (germline): MNHEY, SVGAGI. V was pared by 0 bases and J by 6 bases, with 12 bases between. The CDR3 loop spans 14 amino acids.

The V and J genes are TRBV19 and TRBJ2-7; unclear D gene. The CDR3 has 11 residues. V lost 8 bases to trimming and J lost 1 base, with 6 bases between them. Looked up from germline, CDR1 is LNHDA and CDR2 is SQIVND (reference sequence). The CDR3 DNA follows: TGTGCCAGTGCAGGTTCCTACGAGCAGTACTTC. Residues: CASAGSYEQYF.

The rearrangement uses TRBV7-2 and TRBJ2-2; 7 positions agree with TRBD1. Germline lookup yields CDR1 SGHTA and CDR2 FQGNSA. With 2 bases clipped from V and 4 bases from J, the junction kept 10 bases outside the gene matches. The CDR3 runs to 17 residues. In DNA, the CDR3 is TGTGCCAGCAGCTTAAGGGGGCAAACCCCCCTCACCGGGGAGCTGTTTTTT. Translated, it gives CASSLRGQTPLTGELFF.

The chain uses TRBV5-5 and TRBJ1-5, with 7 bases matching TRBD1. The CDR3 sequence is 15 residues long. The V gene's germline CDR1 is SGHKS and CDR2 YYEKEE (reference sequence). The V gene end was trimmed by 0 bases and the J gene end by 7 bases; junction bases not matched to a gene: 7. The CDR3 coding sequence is TGTGCCAGCAGCTTGGAAGGGGGCGGTAGCCAGCCCCAGCATTTT. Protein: CASSLEGGGSQPQHF.

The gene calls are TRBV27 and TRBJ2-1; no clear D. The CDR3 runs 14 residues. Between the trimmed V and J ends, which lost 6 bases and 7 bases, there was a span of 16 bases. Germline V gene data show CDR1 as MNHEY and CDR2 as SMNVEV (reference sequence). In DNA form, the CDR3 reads TGTGCCAGCAGCCCGTTGAGCTTTGCGAATGAGCAGTTCTTC. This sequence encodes CASSPLSFANEQFF.

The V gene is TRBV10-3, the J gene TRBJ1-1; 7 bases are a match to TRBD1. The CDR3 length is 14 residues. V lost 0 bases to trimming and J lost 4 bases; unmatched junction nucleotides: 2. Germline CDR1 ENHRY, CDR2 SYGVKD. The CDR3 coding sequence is TGTGCCATCAGTGAGTCGACAGGGCGCACTGAAGCTTTCTTT. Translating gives CAISESTGRTEAFF.

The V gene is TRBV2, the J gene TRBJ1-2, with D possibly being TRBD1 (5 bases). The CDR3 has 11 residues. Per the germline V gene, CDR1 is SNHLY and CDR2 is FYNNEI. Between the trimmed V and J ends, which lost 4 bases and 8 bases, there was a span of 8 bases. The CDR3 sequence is CASSGTGGYTF. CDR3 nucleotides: TGTGCCAGCAGTGGTACAGGCGGCTACACCTTC.

The CDR3 DNA is TGTGCCAGCCTGGGACAGGGAACCTCTGGAAACACCATATATTTT. Amino acid sequence: CASLGQGTSGNTIYF. This sequence joins TRBV6-6 and TRBJ1-3; 9 nucleotides align to TRBD1. Germline V gene sequence: CDR1 MNHNY, CDR2 SVGAGI (reference sequence). The CDR3 has 15 residues. V was pared by 8 bases and J by 0 bases, with 5 bases of the junction left unmatched.

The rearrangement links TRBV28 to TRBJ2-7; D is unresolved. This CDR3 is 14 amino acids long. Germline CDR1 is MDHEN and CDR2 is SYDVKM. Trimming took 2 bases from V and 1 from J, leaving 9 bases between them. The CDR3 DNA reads TGTGCCAGCAGTTTACGCGGCATTTCCTACGAGCAGTACTTC. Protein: CASSLRGISYEQYF.

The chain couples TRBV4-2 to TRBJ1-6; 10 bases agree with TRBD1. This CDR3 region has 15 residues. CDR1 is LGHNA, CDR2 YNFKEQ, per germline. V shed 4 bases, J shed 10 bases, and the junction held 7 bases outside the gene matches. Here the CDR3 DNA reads TGTGCCAGCAGCCCCAGACAGGGGGCTGGATCACCCCTCCACTTT. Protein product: CASSPRQGAGSPLHF.

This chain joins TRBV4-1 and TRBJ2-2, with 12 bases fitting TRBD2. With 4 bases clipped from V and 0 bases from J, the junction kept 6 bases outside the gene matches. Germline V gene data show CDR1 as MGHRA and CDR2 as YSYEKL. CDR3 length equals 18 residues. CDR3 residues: CASSLSGLAGPNTGELFF. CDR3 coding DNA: TGCGCCAGCAGCCTATCCGGACTAGCGGGGCCGAACACCGGGGAGCTGTTTTTT.

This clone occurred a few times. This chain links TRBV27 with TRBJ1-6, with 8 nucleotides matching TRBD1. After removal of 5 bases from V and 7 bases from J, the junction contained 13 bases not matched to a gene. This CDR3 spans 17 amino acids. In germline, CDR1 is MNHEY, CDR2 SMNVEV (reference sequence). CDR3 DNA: TGTGCCAGCAGTCCCGGGGGGACAGGTTGGAGGAATTCACCCCTCCACTTT. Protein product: CASSPGGTGWRNSPLHF.

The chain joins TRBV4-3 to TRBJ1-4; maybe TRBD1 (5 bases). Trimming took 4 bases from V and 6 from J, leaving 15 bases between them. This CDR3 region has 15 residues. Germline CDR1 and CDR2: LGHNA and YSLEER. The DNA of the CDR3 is TGCGCCAGCAGCCCTTTCCTAATAGGGGATGAAAAACTGTTTTTT. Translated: CASSPFLIGDEKLFF.

CDR3 nucleotides: TGTGCCACCAGCAGGAAGGGGGCGTACGAGCAGTACTTC. Its protein product is CATSRKGAYEQYF. The gene calls are TRBV15 and TRBJ2-7; TRBD1 agrees at 7 bases. V lost 3 bases, J lost 4 bases, and 3 bases stayed unmatched. Per germline, CDR1 LNHNV and CDR2 YYDKDF (reference sequence). CDR3 length: 13 amino acids.

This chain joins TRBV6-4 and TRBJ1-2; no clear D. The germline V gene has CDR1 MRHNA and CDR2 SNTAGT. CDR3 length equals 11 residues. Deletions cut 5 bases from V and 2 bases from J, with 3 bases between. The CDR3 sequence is CASSQNYGYTF. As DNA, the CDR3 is TGTGCCAGCAGTCAGAACTATGGCTACACCTTC.

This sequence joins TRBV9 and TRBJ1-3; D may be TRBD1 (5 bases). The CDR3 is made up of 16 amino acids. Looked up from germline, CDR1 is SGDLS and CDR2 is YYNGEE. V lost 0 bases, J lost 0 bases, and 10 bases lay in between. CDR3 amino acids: CASSVEGLISGNTIYF. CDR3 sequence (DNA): TGTGCCAGCAGCGTAGAGGGACTTATCTCTGGAAACACCATATATTTT.

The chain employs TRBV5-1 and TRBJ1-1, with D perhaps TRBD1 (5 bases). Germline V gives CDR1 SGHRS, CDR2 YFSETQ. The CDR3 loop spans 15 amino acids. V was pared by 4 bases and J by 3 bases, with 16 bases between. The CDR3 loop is CASSAGGARDTEAFF. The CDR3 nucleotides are TGCGCCAGCAGCGCGGGGGGTGCAAGGGACACTGAAGCTTTCTTT.

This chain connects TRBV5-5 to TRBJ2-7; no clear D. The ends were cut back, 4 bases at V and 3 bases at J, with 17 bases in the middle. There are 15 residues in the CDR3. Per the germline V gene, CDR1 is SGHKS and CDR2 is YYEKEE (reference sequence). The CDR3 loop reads CASSAAPTEVYEQYF. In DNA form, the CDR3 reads TGTGCCAGCAGCGCCGCCCCAACTGAGGTCTACGAGCAGTACTTC.

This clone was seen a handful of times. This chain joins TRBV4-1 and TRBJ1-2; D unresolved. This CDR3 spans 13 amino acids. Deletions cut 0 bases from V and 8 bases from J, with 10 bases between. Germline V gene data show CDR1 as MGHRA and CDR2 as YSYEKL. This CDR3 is CASSQERVKGYTF. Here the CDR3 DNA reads TGCGCCAGCAGCCAAGAGAGGGTCAAAGGCTACACCTTC.

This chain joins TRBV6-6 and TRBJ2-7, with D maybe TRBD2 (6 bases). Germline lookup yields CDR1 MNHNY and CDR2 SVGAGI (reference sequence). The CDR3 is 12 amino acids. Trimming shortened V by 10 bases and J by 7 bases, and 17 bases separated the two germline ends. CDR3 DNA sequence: TGTGCCACCGGGGGTGGGCTACAAGAGCAGTACTTC. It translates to CATGGGLQEQYF.

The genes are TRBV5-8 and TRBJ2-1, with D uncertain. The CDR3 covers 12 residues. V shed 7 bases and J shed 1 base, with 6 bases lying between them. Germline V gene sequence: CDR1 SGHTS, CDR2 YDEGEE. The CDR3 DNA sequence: TGTGCCAGCGAACAGTCCTACAATGAGCAGTTCTTC. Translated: CASEQSYNEQFF.

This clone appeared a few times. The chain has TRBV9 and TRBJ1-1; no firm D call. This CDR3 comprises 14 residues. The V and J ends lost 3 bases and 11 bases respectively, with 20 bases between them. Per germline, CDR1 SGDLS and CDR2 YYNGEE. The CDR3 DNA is TGTGCCAGCAGCGCGCACCGGGCCTCTGGAGGGGCTTTCTTT. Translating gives CASSAHRASGGAFF.

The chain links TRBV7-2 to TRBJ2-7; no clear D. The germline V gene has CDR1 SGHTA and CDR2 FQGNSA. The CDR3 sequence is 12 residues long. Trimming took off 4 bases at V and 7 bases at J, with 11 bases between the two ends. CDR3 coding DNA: TGTGCCAGCAGCTCGTTCTCAGCGGAGCAGTACTTC. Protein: CASSSFSAEQYF. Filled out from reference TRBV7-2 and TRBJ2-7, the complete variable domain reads GAGVSQSPSNKVTEKGKDVELRCDPISGHTALYWYRQSLGQGLEFLIYFQGNSAPDKSGLPSDRFSAERTGGSVSTLTIQRTQQEDSAVYLCASSSFSAEQYFGPGTRLTVT.

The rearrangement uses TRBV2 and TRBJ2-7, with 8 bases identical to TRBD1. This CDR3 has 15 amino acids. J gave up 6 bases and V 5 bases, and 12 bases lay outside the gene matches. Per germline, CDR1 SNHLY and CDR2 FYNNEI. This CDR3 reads CASSLRTGSTSEQYF. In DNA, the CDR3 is TGTGCCAGCAGTCTTAGGACAGGGTCGACAAGCGAGCAGTACTTC.

The CDR3: CASSLVQGLGNSPLHF. The CDR3 DNA is TGCGCCAGCAGCTTGGTACAGGGTTTAGGTAATTCACCCCTCCACTTT. The rearrangement joins TRBV5-1 to TRBJ1-6, with a tentative D call TRBD1 (6 bases). With 0 bases removed from V and 6 bases from J, the gap between germline ends came to 13 bases. CDR3 length: 16 amino acids. CDR1 SGHRS and CDR2 YFSETQ come from the germline V gene.

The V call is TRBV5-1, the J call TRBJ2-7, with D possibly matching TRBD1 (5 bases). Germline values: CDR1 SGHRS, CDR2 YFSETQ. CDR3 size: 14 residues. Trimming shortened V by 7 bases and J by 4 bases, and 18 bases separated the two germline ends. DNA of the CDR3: TGCGCCAGCCAGGGCCAGGGTTCTGGGTACGAGCAGTACTTC. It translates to CASQGQGSGYEQYF. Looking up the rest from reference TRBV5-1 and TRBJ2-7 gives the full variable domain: KAGVTQTPRYLIKTRGQQVTLSCSPISGHRSVSWYQQTPGQGLQFLFEYFSETQRNKGNFPGRFSGRQFSNSRSEMNVSTLELGDSALYLCASQGQGSGYEQYFGPGTRLTVT.